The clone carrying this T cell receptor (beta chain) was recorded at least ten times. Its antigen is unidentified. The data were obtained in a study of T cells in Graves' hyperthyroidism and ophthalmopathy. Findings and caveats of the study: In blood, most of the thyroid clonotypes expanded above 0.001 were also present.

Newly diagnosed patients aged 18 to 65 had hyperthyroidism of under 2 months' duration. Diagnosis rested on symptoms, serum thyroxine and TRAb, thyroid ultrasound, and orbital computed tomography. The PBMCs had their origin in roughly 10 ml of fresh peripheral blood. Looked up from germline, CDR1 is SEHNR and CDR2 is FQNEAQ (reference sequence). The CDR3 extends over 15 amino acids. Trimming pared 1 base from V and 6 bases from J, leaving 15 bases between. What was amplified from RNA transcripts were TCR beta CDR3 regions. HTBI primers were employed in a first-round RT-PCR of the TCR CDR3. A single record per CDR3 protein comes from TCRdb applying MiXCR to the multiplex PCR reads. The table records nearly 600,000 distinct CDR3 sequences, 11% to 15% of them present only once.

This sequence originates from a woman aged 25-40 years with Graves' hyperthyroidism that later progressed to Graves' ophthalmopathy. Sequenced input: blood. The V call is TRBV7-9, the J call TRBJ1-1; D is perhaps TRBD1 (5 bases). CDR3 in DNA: TGTGCCAGCAGCTTAGGGCAGGGTGTTAATCCTGAAGCTTTCTTT. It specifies CASSLGQGVNPEAFF.